These 3 T cell receptor beta chains originate from one sample sequenced in a study of blood T cells in healthy people across ages. A second PCR of about 6 to 11 cycles used a sample-barcoded 5' primer and a J-beta primer mix. TCRdb re-derived calls from the 5' RACE reads in MiXCR, one entry per CDR3 protein. The sample records around 1,800,000 distinct CDR3 sequences, 35% to 50% being singletons. Material: blood. These receptors all come from a human donor in good health.

V gene TRBV7-9 combines with J gene TRBJ2-1; 8 bases line up with TRBD1. The J call is doubtful: the DNA matches TRBJ2-7 better. The CDR3 covers 18 residues. Germline lookup yields CDR1 SEHNR and CDR2 FQNEAQ (reference sequence). The CDR3 nucleotides are TGTGCCAGCAGCATTGGACAGGGAGGTAATGAGGACTACAATGAGCAGTACTTC. Protein product: CASSIGQGGNEDYNEQYF.

This clonotype was counted a few times. The rearrangement joins TRBV5-1 to TRBJ2-3; 13 nucleotides align to TRBD2. CDR3 size: 15 residues. The V and J ends lost 3 bases and 8 bases, in that order; junction bases with no gene match: 6. The germline V gene has CDR1 SGHRS and CDR2 YFSETQ. CDR3 in DNA: TGCGCCAGCAGCTCCACTAGCGGGGGGGCCGGTACGCAGTATTTT. Amino acids: CASSSTSGGAGTQYF.

This clonotype came up many times. The chain has TRBV28 and TRBJ2-7, with D possibly TRBD2 on 6 matching bases. The CDR3 extends over 13 amino acids. V was shortened by 5 bases and J by 4 bases, with 12 bases between the two germline ends. Germline CDR1 and CDR2: MDHEN and SYDVKM. CDR3 nucleotide sequence: TGTGCCAGCAGTACCGGGGGTAAATACGAGCAGTACTTC. This encodes CASSTGGKYEQYF.